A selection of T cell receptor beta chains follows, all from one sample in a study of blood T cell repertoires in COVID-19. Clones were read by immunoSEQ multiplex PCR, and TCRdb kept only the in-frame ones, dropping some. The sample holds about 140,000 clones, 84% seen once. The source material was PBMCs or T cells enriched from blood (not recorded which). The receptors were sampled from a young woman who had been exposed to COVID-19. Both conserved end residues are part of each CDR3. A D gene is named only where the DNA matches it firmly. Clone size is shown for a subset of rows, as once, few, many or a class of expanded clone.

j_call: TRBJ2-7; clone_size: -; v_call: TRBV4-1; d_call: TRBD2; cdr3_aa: CASSRGTSGNYEQYF; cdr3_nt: TGCGCCAGCAGCCGGGGGACTAGCGGCAACTACGAGCAGTACTTC
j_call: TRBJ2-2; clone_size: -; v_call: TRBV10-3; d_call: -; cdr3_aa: CAISFGYTGELFF; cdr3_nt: TGTGCCATCAGCTTCGGGTACACCGGGGAGCTGTTTTTT
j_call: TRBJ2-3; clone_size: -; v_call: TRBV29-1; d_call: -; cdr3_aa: CSVSYSDTQYF; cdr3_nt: TGCAGCGTTTCCTATTCAGATACGCAGTATTTT
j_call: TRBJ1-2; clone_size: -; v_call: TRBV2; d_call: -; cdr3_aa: CASSEQVNYGYTF; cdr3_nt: TGTGCCAGCAGTGAACAGGTTAACTATGGCTACACCTTC
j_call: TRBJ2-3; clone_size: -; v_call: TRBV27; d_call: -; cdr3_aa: CASSSTSLTQYF; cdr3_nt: TGTGCCAGCAGTTCGACTAGTCTAACGCAGTATTTT
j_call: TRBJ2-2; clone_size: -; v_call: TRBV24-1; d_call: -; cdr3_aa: CATSERWGGDTGELFF; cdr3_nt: TGTGCCACCAGTGAGCGATGGGGCGGGGACACCGGGGAGCTGTTTTTT
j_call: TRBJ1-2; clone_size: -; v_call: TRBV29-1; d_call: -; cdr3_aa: CSVRPERDYGYTF; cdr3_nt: TGCAGCGTTCGGCCCGAACGGGACTATGGCTACACCTTC
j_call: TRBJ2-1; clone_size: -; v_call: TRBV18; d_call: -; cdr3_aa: CASSPGRGFYNEQFF; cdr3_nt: TGTGCCAGCTCACCGGGGCGGGGTTTCTACAATGAGCAGTTCTTC
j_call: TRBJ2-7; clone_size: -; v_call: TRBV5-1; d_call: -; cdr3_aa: CASSPPRGNEQYF; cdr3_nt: TGCGCCAGCAGCCCACCAAGGGGTAACGAGCAGTACTTC
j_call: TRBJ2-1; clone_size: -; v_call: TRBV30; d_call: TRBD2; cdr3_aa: CAYRRPGGPYNEQFF; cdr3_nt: TGTGCCTACCGACGGCCGGGAGGGCCATACAATGAGCAGTTCTTC
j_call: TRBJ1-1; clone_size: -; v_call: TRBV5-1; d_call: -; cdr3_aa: CASSLEVGGYVNTEAFF; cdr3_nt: TGCGCCAGCAGCTTGGAGGTCGGGGGTTACGTGAACACTGAAGCTTTCTTT
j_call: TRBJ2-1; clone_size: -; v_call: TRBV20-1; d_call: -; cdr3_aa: CSASPLQGKQFF; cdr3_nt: TGCAGTGCTAGTCCCCTTCAGGGAAAGCAGTTCTTC
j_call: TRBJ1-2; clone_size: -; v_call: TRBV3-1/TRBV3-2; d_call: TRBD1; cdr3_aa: CASSLTGGGYTF; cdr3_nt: TGTGCCAGCAGCCTGACAGGGGGAGGCTACACCTTC
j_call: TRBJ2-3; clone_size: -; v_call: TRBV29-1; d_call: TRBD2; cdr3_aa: CSVLLAGGYTDTQYF; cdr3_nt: TGCAGCGTTCTACTAGCGGGAGGGTACACAGATACGCAGTATTTT
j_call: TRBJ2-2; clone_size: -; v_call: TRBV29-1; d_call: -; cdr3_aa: CSVLTSNTGELFF; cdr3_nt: TGCAGCGTTTTGACTTCGAACACCGGGGAGCTGTTTTTT
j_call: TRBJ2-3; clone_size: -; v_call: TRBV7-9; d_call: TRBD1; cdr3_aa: CASSLGTGVPTDTQYF; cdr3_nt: TGTGCCAGCAGCTTAGGGACAGGGGTCCCCACAGATACGCAGTATTTT
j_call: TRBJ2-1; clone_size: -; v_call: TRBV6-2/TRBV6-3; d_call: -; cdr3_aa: CASSQTAPSYNEQFF; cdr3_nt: TGTGCCAGCAGTCAGACAGCGCCCTCCTACAATGAGCAGTTCTTC
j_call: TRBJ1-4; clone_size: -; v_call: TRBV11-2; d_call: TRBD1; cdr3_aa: CASSLDRGWEKLFF; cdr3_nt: TGTGCCAGCAGCTTGGACAGGGGATGGGAAAAACTGTTTTTT
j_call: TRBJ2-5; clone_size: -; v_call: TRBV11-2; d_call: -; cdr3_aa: CASSLFQQETQYF; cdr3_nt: TGTGCCAGCAGCTTATTCCAGCAAGAGACCCAGTACTTC
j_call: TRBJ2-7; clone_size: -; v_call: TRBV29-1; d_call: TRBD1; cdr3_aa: CSVFSSQGKQYF; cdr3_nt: TGCAGCGTGTTCAGCTCACAGGGGAAGCAGTACTTC
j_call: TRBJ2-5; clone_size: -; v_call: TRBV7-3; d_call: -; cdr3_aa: CASSLYGGGQETQYF; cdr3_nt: TGTGCCAGCAGCTTATACGGGGGAGGACAAGAGACCCAGTACTTC
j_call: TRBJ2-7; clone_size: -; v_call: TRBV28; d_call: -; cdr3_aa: CASSLGGAWAYEQYF; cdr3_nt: TGTGCCAGCAGTTTAGGAGGAGCGTGGGCCTACGAGCAGTACTTC
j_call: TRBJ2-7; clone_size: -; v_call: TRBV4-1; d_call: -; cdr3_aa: CASSQDNSYEQYF; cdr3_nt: TGCGCCAGCAGCCAAGACAACTCCTACGAGCAGTACTTC
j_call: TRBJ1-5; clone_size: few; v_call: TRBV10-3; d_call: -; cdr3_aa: CAIREDSNNQPQHF; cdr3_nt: TGTGCCATCAGGGAGGACTCGAACAATCAGCCCCAGCATTTT
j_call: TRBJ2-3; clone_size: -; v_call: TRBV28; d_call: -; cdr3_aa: CASSLPPQAGDTDTQYF; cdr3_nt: TGTGCCAGCAGCCTTCCCCCCCAAGCGGGCGACACAGATACGCAGTATTTT
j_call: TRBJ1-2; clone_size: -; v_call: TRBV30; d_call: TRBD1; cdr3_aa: CAWSVPQGMGYTF; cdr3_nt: TGTGCCTGGAGTGTACCACAGGGGATGGGCTACACCTTC
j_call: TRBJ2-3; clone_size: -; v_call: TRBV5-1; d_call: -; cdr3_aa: CASSYGLHQDTQYF; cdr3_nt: TGCGCCAGCAGCTACGGACTCCACCAGGATACGCAGTATTTT
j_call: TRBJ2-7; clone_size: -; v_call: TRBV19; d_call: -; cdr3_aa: CASSIDPTYEQYF; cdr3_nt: TGTGCCAGTAGTATAGATCCAACCTACGAGCAGTACTTC
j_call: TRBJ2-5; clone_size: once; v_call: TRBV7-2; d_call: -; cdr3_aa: CASSLELARSQETQYF; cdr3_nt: TGTGCCAGCAGCTTAGAACTAGCTCGGAGCCAAGAGACCCAGTACTTC
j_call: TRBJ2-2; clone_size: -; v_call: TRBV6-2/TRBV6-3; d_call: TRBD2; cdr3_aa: CASSYSSGRWTGELFF; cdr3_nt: TGTGCCAGCAGTTACAGTAGCGGGAGGTGGACCGGGGAGCTGTTTTTT
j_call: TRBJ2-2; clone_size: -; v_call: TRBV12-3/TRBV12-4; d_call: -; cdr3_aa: CASTQGSGELFF; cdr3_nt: TGTGCCAGCACCCAGGGGTCCGGGGAGCTGTTTTTT
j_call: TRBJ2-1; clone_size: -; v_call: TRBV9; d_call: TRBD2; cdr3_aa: CASSAGTSGTFEQFF; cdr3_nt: TGTGCCAGCAGCGCCGGGACTAGCGGGACTTTTGAGCAGTTCTTC
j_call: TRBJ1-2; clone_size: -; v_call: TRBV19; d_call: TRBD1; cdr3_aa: CASSPPTGWHYGYTF; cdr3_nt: TGTGCCAGTAGTCCCCCGACAGGGTGGCACTATGGCTACACCTTC
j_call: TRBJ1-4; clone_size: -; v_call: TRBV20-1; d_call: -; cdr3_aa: CSALYEKLFF; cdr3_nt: TGCAGTGCTCTTTATGAAAAACTGTTTTTT
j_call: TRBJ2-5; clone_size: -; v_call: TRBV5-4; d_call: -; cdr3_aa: CASSLGRYQETQYF; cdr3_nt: TGTGCCAGCAGCCTGGGGCGGTACCAAGAGACCCAGTACTTC
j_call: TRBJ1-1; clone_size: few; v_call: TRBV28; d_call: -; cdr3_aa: CASNGAMNTEAFF; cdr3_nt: TGTGCCAGCAATGGGGCTATGAACACTGAAGCTTTCTTT
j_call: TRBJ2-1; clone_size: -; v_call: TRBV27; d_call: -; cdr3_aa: CASSLGAEPYNEQFF; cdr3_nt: TGTGCCAGCAGCCTGGGGGCGGAACCCTACAATGAGCAGTTCTTC